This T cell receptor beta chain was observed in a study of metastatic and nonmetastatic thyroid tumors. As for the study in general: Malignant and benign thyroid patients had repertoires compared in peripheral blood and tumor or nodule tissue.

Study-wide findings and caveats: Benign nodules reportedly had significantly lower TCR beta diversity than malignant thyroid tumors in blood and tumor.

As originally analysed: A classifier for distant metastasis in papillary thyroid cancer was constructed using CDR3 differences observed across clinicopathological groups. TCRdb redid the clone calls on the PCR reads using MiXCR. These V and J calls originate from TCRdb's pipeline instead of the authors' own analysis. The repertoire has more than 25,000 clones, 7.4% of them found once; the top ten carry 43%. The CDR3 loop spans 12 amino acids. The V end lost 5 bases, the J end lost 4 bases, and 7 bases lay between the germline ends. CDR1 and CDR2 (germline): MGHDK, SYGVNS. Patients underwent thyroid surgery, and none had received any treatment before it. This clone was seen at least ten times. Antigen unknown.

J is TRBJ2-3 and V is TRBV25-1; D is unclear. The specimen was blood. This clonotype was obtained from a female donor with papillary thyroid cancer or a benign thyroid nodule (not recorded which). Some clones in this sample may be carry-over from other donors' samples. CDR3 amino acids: CASSTGADTQYF. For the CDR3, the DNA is TGTGCCAGCAGTACTGGGGCAGATACGCAGTATTTT.